This T cell receptor beta chain is drawn from a study of regulatory T cells in long-lasting Graves disease. TCRdb itself ran the reads through MiXCR, one entry per CDR3 protein. The repertoire holds some 840 distinct CDR3 sequences, with 85% to 90% as singletons. There was RNA extracted from PBMCs, and the TCR library was made from it. The CDR3 totals 15 residues. V dropped 4 bases and J dropped 4; count of bases not matched to a gene: 4. CDR1 is MNHEY, CDR2 SMNVEV, per germline (reference sequence). The TCR originated in a woman aged 18-29 years with Graves disease. V is TRBV27 and J is TRBJ2-1, with 10 bases fitting TRBD2. Sequencing used peripheral blood mononuclear cells (PBMCs), obtained with antithyroid drug treatment, in newly diagnosed or persistent Graves disease (not recorded which). CDR3 amino acids: CASSSSGLAYNEQFF. Written as DNA, the CDR3 is TGTGCCAGCAGTTCATCGGGACTAGCGTACAATGAGCAGTTCTTC.